Detailed here is one T cell receptor (beta chain). What it binds is not known. Germline assignment: CDR1 PRHDT and CDR2 FYEKMQ (reference sequence). CDR3 size: 15 residues. The V and J ends lost 6 bases and 3 bases respectively, with 14 bases between them. PCR employed 60 Vbeta and 13 Jbeta primers. Data came from immunoSEQ multiplex PCR; TCRdb stores just in-frame clones and leaves some out. The data contain 100,000 to 150,000 clones, approximately 80% of them singletons. This sample is drawn from a study of cytomegalovirus exposure and HLA in healthy donors. Findings and caveats of the study: A later analysis reportedly found fewer N-insertions in an Asian-associated ancestry cluster than the roughly 670-donor mean. Follow-up analysis later connected one missense variant in DCLRE1C with trimming of TCR beta V- and J-genes. The authors later found TCR association rates varying by HLA locus, with DRB1 most and HLA-C fewest.

V gene TRBV13 combines with J gene TRBJ1-4, with D perhaps TRBD1 (6 bases). Sequencing used PBMCs. The receptor comes from a woman in her thirties or forties in good health and CMV-seropositive. DNA for the CDR3: TGTGCCAGCAGTTTCTACAGGGACGCTAATGAAAAACTGTTTTTT. This codes for CASSFYRDANEKLFF.